The rows below give T cell receptor beta chains drawn from one sample of a study of Graves' ophthalmopathy and Graves' hyperthyroidism. TCRdb used MiXCR to reprocess the multiplex PCR reads, holding one entry per CDR3 protein. The table includes 580,000 or so distinct CDR3 sequences, 35% to 40% detected once. Sequencing input: peripheral blood or thyroid tissue (not recorded which). All receptors come from an adult man with Graves' hyperthyroidism. The CDR3 runs from the conserved cysteine through the conserved F or W. A D gene is named only where the DNA matches it firmly. Size values are once, few and many counts, or a class for expanded clones, and some rows have none.

D	size	V	J	CDR3	DNA
TRBD1	.	TRBV7-9	TRBJ2-3	CASSQGRQGHTDTQYF	TGTGCCAGCAGCCAAGGGCGACAGGGTCACACAGATACGCAGTATTTT
.	.	TRBV4-2	TRBJ2-3	CASSHVGADTQYF	TGTGCCAGCAGCCATGTGGGGGCAGATACGCAGTATTTT
.	once	TRBV11-2	TRBJ1-3	CASSLVGVVTSGNTIYF	TGTGCCAGCAGCTTAGTGGGTGTAGTTACCTCTGGAAACACCATATATTTT
.	few	TRBV30	TRBJ2-5	CAWSVGLRGETQYF	TGTGCCTGGAGTGTTGGTTTGAGGGGAGAGACCCAGTACTTC
.	few	TRBV5-1	TRBJ2-3	CASSLGSGGQTDTQYF	TGCGCCAGCAGCTTGGGGTCGGGGGGCCAGACAGATACGCAGTATTTT
TRBD1	.	TRBV19	TRBJ1-2	CASRPGTGESGYTF	TGTGCCAGTAGGCCAGGGACAGGGGAAAGTGGCTACACCTTC
TRBD2	many	TRBV7-3	TRBJ2-7	CASSLLAGGPYEQYF	TGTGCCAGCAGCTTACTGGCGGGAGGGCCCTACGAGCAGTACTTC
TRBD2	many	TRBV15	TRBJ2-7	CATSRERREMYWYEQYF	TGTGCCACCAGCAGAGAACGGCGGGAGATGTATTGGTACGAGCAGTACTTC
TRBD1	.	TRBV10-3	TRBJ2-3	CASSSDRGSDTQYF	TGTGCCAGCAGTTCGGACAGGGGGTCAGATACGCAGTATTTT
TRBD2	many	TRBV6-8	TRBJ2-7	CASSYLAGAYEQYF	TGTGCCAGCAGTTACCTAGCGGGCGCCTACGAGCAGTACTTC
.	many	TRBV12-3/TRBV12-4	TRBJ1-1	CASSLGAGLGVAFF	TGTGCCAGCAGTTTAGGGGCCGGGCTCGGCGTAGCTTTCTTT
TRBD1	.	TRBV11-1	TRBJ2-2	CASSDRDRGLRTGELFF	TGCGCCAGCAGCGACCGGGACAGGGGGCTTCGGACCGGGGAGCTGTTTTTT
.	.	TRBV7-2	TRBJ1-1	CASSLRRTSGPVTEAFF	TGTGCCAGCAGCCTGCGCCGGACTAGCGGGCCCGTCACTGAAGCTTTCTTT
.	.	TRBV29-1	TRBJ1-4	CSVRGADEKLFF	TGCAGCGTGAGGGGAGCGGACGAAAAACTGTTTTTT
TRBD1	once	TRBV29-1	TRBJ2-5	CSEGTGGETQYF	TGCAGCGAAGGGACAGGGGGAGAGACCCAGTACTTC
TRBD2	.	TRBV2	TRBJ2-2	CASSPGTSGNTGELFF	TGTGCCAGCAGTCCCGGGACTAGCGGTAACACCGGGGAGCTGTTTTTT
TRBD1	few	TRBV11-2	TRBJ1-1	CASSLRTGQAAEAFF	TGTGCCAGCAGCCTTCGGACAGGGCAGGCCGCTGAAGCTTTCTTT
TRBD1	many	TRBV7-6	TRBJ1-1	CASSLVPGQTTNTEAFF	TGTGCCAGCAGCTTAGTTCCGGGACAGACGACGAACACTGAAGCTTTCTTT
TRBD1	many	TRBV5-1	TRBJ1-1	CASSPGLTGHANTEAFF	TGCGCCAGCAGCCCGGGGCTGACAGGGCATGCGAACACTGAAGCTTTCTTT
.	.	TRBV18	TRBJ1-1	CASSPEGEGPEAFF	TGTGCCAGCTCACCCGAGGGGGAGGGCCCTGAAGCTTTCTTT
.	many	TRBV25-1	TRBJ2-2	CASRRQFGELFF	TGTGCCAGCAGGCGACAGTTCGGGGAGCTGTTTTTT
TRBD2	.	TRBV10-3	TRBJ2-3	CAISPLAGGPGTDTQYF	TGTGCCATCAGTCCCCTAGCGGGAGGGCCTGGAACAGATACGCAGTATTTT
.	many	TRBV2	TRBJ1-1	CASSEYPGGMAEAFF	TGTGCCAGCAGTGAATACCCGGGGGGCATGGCGGAAGCTTTCTTT
.	few	TRBV6-5	TRBJ1-1	CASGALLGNTEAFF	TGTGCCAGCGGGGCCTTATTGGGGAACACTGAAGCTTTCTTT
TRBD1	few	TRBV7-9	TRBJ2-7	CASSFRDRGSSYEQYF	TGTGCCAGCAGCTTCCGGGACAGGGGCAGCTCCTACGAGCAGTACTTC